This T cell receptor (beta chain) was sequenced in a study of T cell responses to AZD1222 COVID-19 vaccine. Assay used: immunoSEQ multiplex PCR; TCRdb lists only in-frame clones, some missing. The table shows roughly 110,000 clones, with roughly nine tenths occurring only once. Notes on this clone: Its antigen remains unknown.

The V and J ends lost 2 bases and 3 bases, in that order; junction bases with no gene match: 5. CDR3 size: 16 residues. Germline lookup yields CDR1 SGHTA and CDR2 FQGNSA. Study observations and caveats: Spike-specific TCR breadth and depth both grew after two AZD1222 doses.

The starting material was peripheral blood, obtained on day 0 of AZD1222 vaccination. This chain links TRBV7-2 with TRBJ2-7, with 12 bases that match TRBD1. The sequence came from an adult in good health. The CDR3 DNA reads as TGTGCCAGCAGCTTACTCGGGACAGGGGGCAACTACGAGCAGTACTTC. The encoded protein is CASSLLGTGGNYEQYF.